This T cell receptor (beta chain) was captured by sequencing in a study of shared clonotypes between healthy human individuals. Notes on the study in general: Non-shared clonotypes had lower generation probabilities than those shared by all four donors. Only a few donors were included, so the genetic and exposure-history diversity represented was limited.

J gave up 4 bases and V 6 bases, and 3 bases lay outside the gene matches. This CDR3 is 14 amino acids long. Per germline, CDR1 SGHNT and CDR2 YYREEE (reference sequence). This clone was detected only a few times. Its matching antigen is unknown. Healthy HIV-negative adults with no recent acute infections or vaccinations were recruited as donors. Some clones are missing from TCRdb's copy, which holds only in-frame ones; the method was immunoSEQ multiplex PCR. The data show about 1.1 million clones, with 70% to 80% seen just once and roughly 0.62% held by the top ten. The sequenced sample consisted of memory CD4+ T cells from PBMCs. Sample subset: CD45RA-negative fraction. V is TRBV5-4 and J is TRBJ2-2; 10 positions match TRBD2. The source of this sequence is a man between 18 and 29 years old in good health. Some clones in this sample may be carry-over from other donors' samples. The CDR3 region is CASKLAGGTGELFF. The CDR3 bases are TGTGCCAGCAAATTAGCGGGAGGCACCGGGGAGCTGTTTTTT.